This T cell receptor (beta chain) was captured in a study of cytomegalovirus exposure and HLA in healthy donors. The CDR3 length is 13 residues. Per germline, CDR1 SNHLY and CDR2 FYNNEI. Trimming cost V 5 bases and J 3 bases, with 9 bases left between them. Some clones are missing from TCRdb's copy, which holds only in-frame ones; the method was immunoSEQ multiplex PCR. There are fewer than 150,000 clones in the sample; around nine tenths occur only once, and roughly 9.4% lies in the top ten. This clone occurred once. The rearrangement uses TRBV2 and TRBJ2-3; D is unclear. Sequencing was performed on PBMCs. This clonotype originated in a man younger than 35 in good health and CMV-seropositive. The CDR3, as DNA: TGTGCCAGCAGTTTGGGCAGGACAGATACGCAGTATTTT. Its protein is CASSLGRTDTQYF. Using reference TRBV2 and TRBJ2-3 for the parts outside the CDR3, the full variable domain is EPEVTQTPSHQVTQMGQEVILRCVPISNHLYFYWYRQILGQKVEFLVSFYNNEISEKSEIFDDQFSVERPDGSNFTLKIRSTKLEDSAMYFCASSLGRTDTQYFGPGTRLTVL.